The present TCR beta chain was sequenced within a study of blood T cells in healthy people across ages. Between the trimmed V and J ends, which lost 4 bases and 4 bases, there was a span of 14 bases. The CDR3 covers 14 residues. Germline V lookup: CDR1 SGHNT, CDR2 YYREEE (reference sequence). In terms of origin and age, donors were healthy Caucasian individuals from Russia aged roughly 6 to 100. Sample-barcoded 5' priming and a J-beta primer mix drove a second PCR of roughly 6 to 12 cycles. TCRdb processed the 5' RACE reads anew with MiXCR; each CDR3 protein has one entry. The sample has hundreds of thousands of distinct CDR3 sequences, 52% seen once. This clonotype was seen a few times. A read error may explain this, as a much larger clone is one base away.

The chain links TRBV5-4 to TRBJ2-5; D possibly matches TRBD1 or TRBD2 (5 bases each). Material: blood. The receptor was isolated from a man between 60 and 75 years old in good health. CDR3 sequence: CASSVVGVGETQYF. CDR3 sequence (DNA): TGTGCCAGCAGCGTAGTGGGGGTTGGAGAGACCCAGTACTTC.